Presented here are 29 T cell receptor beta chains from one specimen sequenced in a study of T cell repertoires in cytomegalovirus infection. TCRdb analysed the reads with MiXCR anew, one entry per CDR3 protein. The sample lists 300,000 to 400,000 distinct CDR3 sequences, 9.5% seen once, with about 3.9% in the top ten. Sequencing input: PBMCs. Receptor source: a human donor in good health (CMV status not recorded). Some clones in this sample may be carry-over from other donors' samples.

Many counts were recorded for this clonotype. J is TRBJ1-1 and V is TRBV4-2; D is unresolved. Germline CDR1 reads LGHNA; CDR2 reads YNFKEQ. The V end was cut by 8 bases, the J end by 3 bases, with 16 bases between. This CDR3 contains 14 residues. The chain's CDR3 is CASHLGSGHTEAFF. CDR3 in DNA: TGTGCCAGCCATCTTGGGTCGGGCCACACTGAAGCTTTCTTT.

The chain joins TRBV5-1 to TRBJ2-5, with TRBD2 matching over 9 bases. J was trimmed by 4 bases and V by 6 bases; bases with no gene match: 10. CDR3 size: 15 residues. Germline V gene sequence: CDR1 SGHRS, CDR2 YFSETQ. CDR3 sequence (DNA): TGCGCCAGCAAACTGGATCTAGCGGGAAGAGAGACCCAGTACTTC. Translation gives CASKLDLAGRETQYF.

This clonotype was seen a handful of times. A read error may produce the germline difference seen at one junction end. The CDR3 DNA reads as TGTGCCAGCAGCCAAGATCGCGGCGGGGAGAGAGATACGCAGTATTTT. It codes for CASSQDRGGERDTQYF. The gene calls are TRBV4-1 and TRBJ2-3; TRBD2 might be the D (6 bases). Germline values: CDR1 MGHRA, CDR2 YSYEKL. The CDR3 is 16 residues long.

This clonotype was seen repeatedly, ten times or more. The chain employs TRBV7-3 and TRBJ2-3; D uncertain. V lost 5 bases to trimming and J lost 4 bases, with 7 bases between them. Germline V CDR1 and CDR2: SGHTA, FQGTGA. The CDR3 loop spans 12 amino acids. DNA for the CDR3: TGTGCCAGCAGCCCCCCGTCAGATACGCAGTATTTT. Translation gives CASSPPSDTQYF.

This clonotype was counted only a few times. The chain links TRBV7-3 to TRBJ2-3, with D perhaps matching TRBD2 (5 bases). Trimming removed 5 bases from V and 4 bases from J, with 13 bases in between. This CDR3 spans 14 amino acids. Germline V CDR1 and CDR2: SGHTA, FQGTGA. The CDR3: CASSPGLGADTQYF. DNA for the CDR3: TGTGCCAGCAGCCCCGGACTCGGGGCAGATACGCAGTATTTT.

V usage is TRBV20-1 and J usage is TRBJ2-1; D tentatively fits TRBD1 or TRBD2 (5 bases each). Germline CDR1 is DFQATT and CDR2 is SNEGSKA (reference sequence). Trimming left V 0 bases short and J 0 bases short, with 12 bases between. This CDR3 contains 16 residues. In DNA, the CDR3 is TGCAGTGCTAGAGATGTAGGGACCGGCTCCTACAATGAGCAGTTCTTC. As protein: CSARDVGTGSYNEQFF.

This clonotype was counted a few times. The rearrangement uses TRBV7-3 and TRBJ2-2, with 9 nucleotides matching TRBD1. Trimming cost V 5 bases and J 7 bases; bases outside gene matches: 14. The CDR3 is 17 amino acids. Germline CDR1 reads SGHTA; CDR2 reads FQGTGA. The CDR3: CASSQNPGTGSHGELFF. Written as DNA, the CDR3 is TGTGCCAGCAGCCAGAACCCCGGGACAGGGTCCCACGGGGAGCTGTTTTTT. Supplemented by reference TRBV7-3 and TRBJ2-2, the full variable domain reads GAGVSQTPSNKVTEKGKYVELRCDPISGHTALYWYRQSLGQGPEFLIYFQGTGAADDSGLPNDRFFAVRPEGSVSTLKIQRTERGDSAVYLCASSQNPGTGSHGELFFGEGSRLTVL.

Ten or more counts support this clonotype. The chain has TRBV7-8 and TRBJ2-3, with 7 bases that match TRBD1. Germline CDR1 SGHVS, CDR2 FQNEAQ. Losses at the gene ends were 3 bases for V and 8 bases for J; bases not matched to a gene: 5. The CDR3 contains 13 residues. CDR3 nucleotide sequence: TGTGCCAGCAGCTTGCGACAGGGAGCTACGCAGTATTTT. This gives the protein CASSLRQGATQYF.

There are many counts of this clonotype. The rearrangement uses TRBV20-1 and TRBJ2-7; D remains unclear. Germline V gene sequence: CDR1 DFQATT, CDR2 SNEGSKA (reference sequence). The CDR3 extends over 11 amino acids. Trimming cost V 6 bases and J 1 base, with 7 bases left between them. The CDR3 is CSAMESYEQYF. CDR3 nucleotides: TGCAGTGCGATGGAATCCTACGAGCAGTACTTC.

This clonotype was seen only a few times. The chain recombines TRBV7-2 with TRBJ1-1, with D possibly being TRBD1 (5 bases). CDR1 and CDR2 (germline): SGHTA, FQGNSA. The ends were cut back, 1 base at V and 0 bases at J, with 9 bases in the middle. The CDR3 is made up of 15 amino acids. CDR3: CASSLVLGVNTEAFF. CDR3 nucleotides: TGTGCCAGCAGCTTAGTTCTGGGGGTGAACACTGAAGCTTTCTTT.

This rearrangement joins TRBV6-2 or TRBV6-3 to TRBJ2-5; perhaps TRBD1 as D (6 bases). Germline CDR1 MNHEY, CDR2 SVGEGT. V dropped 5 bases and J dropped 4 bases, with 17 bases sitting between them. The CDR3 is 15 amino acids. CDR3 sequence: CASSVADRIGETQYF. CDR3 nucleotide sequence: TGTGCCAGCAGTGTTGCGGACAGAATCGGAGAGACCCAGTACTTC.

This clonotype was detected many times. The chain has TRBV7-2 and TRBJ2-7, with TRBD1 matching 11 bases. J was trimmed by 4 bases and V by 5 bases; bases with no gene match: 10. From germline, CDR1 is SGHTA and CDR2 FQGNSA. The CDR3 is made up of 16 amino acids. CDR3 sequence reads: CASSAYSGTGGYEQYF. The CDR3 bases are TGTGCCAGCAGCGCATATTCCGGGACAGGGGGTTACGAGCAGTACTTC. The variable domain in full, with the rest retrieved from reference TRBV7-2 and TRBJ2-7, is GAGVSQSPSNKVTEKGKDVELRCDPISGHTALYWYRQSLGQGLEFLIYFQGNSAPDKSGLPSDRFSAERTGGSVSTLTIQRTQQEDSAVYLCASSAYSGTGGYEQYFGPGTRLTVT.

The chain couples TRBV28 to TRBJ1-3, with D maybe TRBD1 (5 bases). Trimming pared 5 bases from V and 0 bases from J, leaving 14 bases between. Germline V gene lookup returns CDR1 MDHEN and CDR2 SYDVKM. This CDR3 contains 16 residues. The DNA of the CDR3 is TGTGCCAGCAGTCTTCGGGGCGGCACCTCTGGAAACACCATATATTTT. This sequence encodes CASSLRGGTSGNTIYF.

In this sample, this clonotype turned up many times. CDR3 coding DNA: TGTGCCACCAAACCGGGACAGGGTCCAGAGACCCAGTACTTC. Translating gives CATKPGQGPETQYF. V usage is TRBV27 and J usage is TRBJ2-5; 9 bases are shared with TRBD1. The length of the CDR3 is 14 residues. Germline CDR1 MNHEY, CDR2 SMNVEV (reference sequence). V trimming: 10 bases; J trimming: 4 bases; junction bases outside the gene matches: 10.

In its sample, this clonotype was seen a few times. The chain is built from TRBV7-2 and TRBJ1-2; D uncertain. The ends were cut back, 2 bases at V and 4 bases at J, with 20 bases in the middle. Germline V gene data show CDR1 as SGHTA and CDR2 as FQGNSA. This CDR3 is 17 amino acids long. The CDR3 loop is CASSLNPTRAEVYGYTF. The CDR3 DNA follows: TGTGCCAGCAGCTTAAACCCTACGCGGGCTGAGGTCTATGGCTACACCTTC.

This clonotype was observed a few times. The rearrangement joins TRBV7-2 to TRBJ1-6, with TRBD1 matching over 10 bases. Unmatched junction bases numbered 10, after V lost 3 bases and J lost 8 bases. Germline CDR1 SGHTA, CDR2 FQGNSA. This CDR3 spans 17 amino acids. CDR3 coding DNA: TGTGCCAGCAGCTTGGGCAGGGACAGGGGTTTTTATTCACCCCTCCACTTT. Protein sequence: CASSLGRDRGFYSPLHF.

This clonotype was seen a handful of times. This chain uses TRBV2 with TRBJ2-5, with a possible D match to TRBD2 (5 bases). The CDR3 has 17 amino acids. Germline assignment: CDR1 SNHLY and CDR2 FYNNEI. Trimming cost V 1 base and J 4 bases, with 19 bases left between them. CDR3 residues: CASSEGRASPSVETQYF. For the CDR3, the DNA is TGTGCCAGCAGTGAAGGAAGGGCTAGCCCCTCGGTAGAGACCCAGTACTTC.

With respect to this clonotype: A much larger clone sits a single nucleotide away, making a read error possible. This chain links TRBV10-3 with TRBJ1-2; tentatively, D is TRBD1 (6 bases). The V gene's germline CDR1 is ENHRY and CDR2 SYGVKD. The CDR3 consists of 14 residues. CDR3 loop: CAISVGASNYGYAF. The CDR3 nucleotides read TGTGCCATCAGTGTGGGGGCGTCAAACTATGGCTACGCCTTC.

This clonotype came up many times. V usage is TRBV11-2 and J usage is TRBJ2-3; no clear D gene. This CDR3 region has 13 residues. Trimming cost V 1 base and J 1 base, with 3 bases left between them. Germline CDR1 reads SGHAT; CDR2 reads FQNNGV. Here the CDR3 DNA reads TGTGCCAGCAGCTTAGGTCGCACAGATACGCAGTATTTT. As protein: CASSLGRTDTQYF.

This clonotype was found a few times. The V call is TRBV28, the J call TRBJ1-5; TRBD1 matches at 8 bases. Germline lookup yields CDR1 MDHEN and CDR2 SYDVKM. The CDR3 is 14 amino acids. V dropped 8 bases and J dropped 6; count of bases not matched to a gene: 9. The CDR3: CASQPPGGLQPQHF. The CDR3 region has the DNA TGTGCCAGCCAGCCTCCAGGGGGCCTTCAGCCCCAGCATTTT.

This clonotype was counted ten times or more. This rearrangement joins TRBV25-1 to TRBJ1-4; no clear D. Per germline, CDR1 MGHDK and CDR2 SYGVNS. V lost 9 bases and J 8 bases, leaving 13 bases between the germline ends. The CDR3 runs 12 residues. CDR3 loop: CASRASIEKLFF. The CDR3 DNA reads as TGTGCCAGTCGCGCCTCAATCGAAAAACTGTTTTTT.

This clonotype has ten or more counts. The chain is built from TRBV7-2 and TRBJ1-4, with 9 bases fitting TRBD1. V lost 3 bases to trimming and J lost 5 bases; unmatched junction nucleotides: 4. Per germline, CDR1 SGHTA and CDR2 FQGNSA. The CDR3 extends over 15 amino acids. The CDR3 nucleotides are TGTGCCAGCAGCTTTTGGGGACAGGGAAATGAAAAACTGTTTTTT. Its protein product is CASSFWGQGNEKLFF.

This clonotype appeared a few times. The V and J genes are TRBV7-9 and TRBJ2-1; TRBD2 matches at 11 bases. The CDR3 consists of 14 residues. Germline V CDR1 and CDR2: SEHNR, FQNEAQ (reference sequence). V lost 8 bases to trimming and J lost 7 bases; unmatched junction nucleotides: 7. CDR3 residues: CASLVAGGGNEQFF. For the CDR3, the DNA is TGTGCCAGCTTGGTAGCGGGAGGGGGGAATGAGCAGTTCTTC.

The sample holds a few counts of this clonotype. The chain links TRBV28 to TRBJ2-2; 7 bases are shared with TRBD1. Germline V gene data show CDR1 as MDHEN and CDR2 as SYDVKM. The CDR3 extends over 14 amino acids. V shed 6 bases, J shed 1 base, and the junction held 2 bases outside the gene matches. Here the CDR3 reads CASSPGGNTGELFF. As DNA, the CDR3 is TGTGCCAGCAGCCCAGGGGGGAACACCGGGGAGCTGTTTTTT.

The sample holds many counts of this clonotype. V usage is TRBV7-8 and J usage is TRBJ2-7; 12 positions agree with TRBD2. J lost 3 bases, V lost 3 bases, and 3 bases had no gene match. In germline, CDR1 is SGHVS, CDR2 FQNEAQ. The CDR3 loop spans 15 amino acids. The CDR3, as DNA: TGTGCCAGCAGCTTGATGACTAGCGGGGGCTACGAGCAGTACTTC. The encoded protein is CASSLMTSGGYEQYF. Supplemented by reference TRBV7-8 and TRBJ2-7, the full variable domain reads GAGVSQSPRYKVAKRGQDVALRCDPISGHVSLFWYQQALGQGPEFLTYFQNEAQLDKSGLPSDRFFAERPEGSVSTLKIQRTQQEDSAVYLCASSLMTSGGYEQYFGPGTRLTVT.

This clonotype occurred many times. The genes are TRBV5-4 and TRBJ2-5; TRBD2 matches at 8 bases. Per germline, CDR1 SGHNT and CDR2 YYREEE (reference sequence). J was trimmed by 9 bases and V by 4 bases; bases with no gene match: 14. This CDR3 region has 15 residues. CDR3 nucleotide sequence: TGTGCCAGCAGCAGTCGCCAAGCGGGGGAAGGGGCCCAGTACTTC. Translating it yields CASSSRQAGEGAQYF.

This clonotype was observed many times. The V and J genes are TRBV7-6 and TRBJ1-5, with D perhaps matching TRBD1 (5 bases). Germline V gene lookup returns CDR1 SGHVS and CDR2 FNYEAQ. The V end was cut by 6 bases, the J end by 4 bases, with 16 bases between. This CDR3 region has 15 residues. CDR3 nucleotides: TGTGCCAGCAGTGCGACGGGGGTTGGTAATCAGCCCCAGCATTTT. It encodes CASSATGVGNQPQHF.

This clonotype was detected only a few times. In DNA form, the CDR3 reads TGTGCCACAGACCGGTCATTGAACATTCAGTACTTC. Its protein is CATDRSLNIQYF. V is TRBV5-4 and J is TRBJ2-4; D gene unclear. CDR3 length: 12 amino acids. The V end was cut by 9 bases, the J end by 7 bases, with 14 bases between. From germline, CDR1 is SGHNT and CDR2 YYREEE (reference sequence).

This clonotype was recorded many times. CDR3: CASSFVAGTEAFF. The CDR3 bases are TGTGCCAGCAGCTTCGTCGCCGGGACTGAAGCTTTCTTT. The chain is built from TRBV7-9 and TRBJ1-1, with D uncertain. CDR3 length equals 13 residues. Deletions cut 3 bases from V and 5 bases from J, with 10 bases between. Per germline, CDR1 SEHNR and CDR2 FQNEAQ (reference sequence). Full variable domain (outside the CDR3, taken from reference TRBV7-9 and TRBJ1-1): DTGVSQNPRHKITKRGQNVTFRCDPISEHNRLYWYRQTLGQGPEFLTYFQNEAQLEKSRLLSDRFSAERPKGSFSTLEIQRTEQGDSAMYLCASSFVAGTEAFFGQGTRLTVV.